The present entry profiles one T cell receptor beta chain with its context. Its antigen remains unidentified. The table came from immunoSEQ multiplex PCR; TCRdb's copy has only in-frame clones and leaves some out. The table lists 70,000 to 80,000 clones, just over 90% of them singletons. The germline V gene encodes CDR1 MGHRA and CDR2 YSYEKL. CDR3 length: 16 amino acids. V lost 0 bases to trimming and J lost 6 bases; unmatched junction nucleotides: 7. This sample is drawn from a study of PD-1 blockade in classical Hodgkin lymphoma. General study findings and limits: In newly diagnosed patients, baseline TCR diversity was reportedly below that of healthy donors.

Exposure to brentuximab vedotin varied, and each patient had relapsed following autologous stem cell transplantation. Patients had relapsed/refractory classical Hodgkin lymphoma with complete response, partial response or progressive disease as best response. V is TRBV4-1 and J is TRBJ2-1; 8 nucleotides line up with TRBD2. The sequencing here drew on peripheral blood mononuclear cells (PBMCs), taken at baseline. This sequence was found in a human donor with classical Hodgkin lymphoma. The CDR3 nucleotides read TGCGCCAGCAGCCAAGATCGGGGGACTAGTGCCAATGAGCAGTTCTTC. It translates to CASSQDRGTSANEQFF.